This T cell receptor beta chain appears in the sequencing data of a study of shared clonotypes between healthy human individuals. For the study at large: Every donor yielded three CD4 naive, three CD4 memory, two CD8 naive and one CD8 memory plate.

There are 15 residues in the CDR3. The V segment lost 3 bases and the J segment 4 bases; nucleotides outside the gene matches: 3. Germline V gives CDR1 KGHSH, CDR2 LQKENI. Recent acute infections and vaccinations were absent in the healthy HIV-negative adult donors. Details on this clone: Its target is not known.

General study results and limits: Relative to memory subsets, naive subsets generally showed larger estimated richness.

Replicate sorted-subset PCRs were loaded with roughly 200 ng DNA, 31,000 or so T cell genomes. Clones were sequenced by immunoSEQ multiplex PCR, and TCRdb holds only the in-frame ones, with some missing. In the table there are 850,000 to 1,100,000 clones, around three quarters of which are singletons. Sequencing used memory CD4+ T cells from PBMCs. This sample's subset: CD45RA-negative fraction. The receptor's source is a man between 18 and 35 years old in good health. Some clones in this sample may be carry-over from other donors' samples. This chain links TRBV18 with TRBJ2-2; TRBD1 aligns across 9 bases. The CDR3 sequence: CASSPGQGFTGELFF. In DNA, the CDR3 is TGTGCCAGCTCACCGGGACAGGGCTTCACCGGGGAGCTGTTTTTT.